The clone carrying this TCR beta chain has more than one count but fewer than ten. The antigen remains undetermined. This entry belongs to a study of T cells after yellow fever vaccination. Regarding the study as a whole: Post-booster repertoires contained most primary-vaccination clones again (around 97% CD4, over 70% CD8). FACS-sorted repertoires might harbor abundant contaminating clonotypes from the bulk population. Clonotypes shared by both compartments, CD4 and CD8, made up a small share.

5'RACE template switching added a universal primer site and UMIs to TCR cDNA. Each CDR3 protein gets one entry after TCRdb re-called the 5' RACE reads with MiXCR. In the table there are some 560,000 distinct CDR3 sequences, about a sixth of which are singletons. V gave up 7 bases and J gave up 1 base; unmatched junction bases: 6. The CDR3 contains 15 residues. In germline, CDR1 is MDHEN, CDR2 SYDVKM. The chain combines TRBV28 with TRBJ2-2; 7 bases fit TRBD1. The receptor comes from a man aged 18-30 years who received the YFV17D yellow fever vaccine. The specimen comprised PBMCs, sampled about 5 days after the first yellow fever vaccination. The CDR3 here is CASKGDRLNTGELFF. The CDR3 region has the DNA TGTGCCAGCAAGGGGGACAGACTGAACACCGGGGAGCTGTTTTTT.